This T cell receptor beta chain was documented in a study of T-cell memory formation after mild COVID-19 (dated by TCRdb to 2020 to 2022). General notes on the study: TCR sequence clusters from the two donors were found to be largely donor specific. Longitudinal TCRalpha and TCRbeta repertoire sequencing tracked T-cell clones expanding and contracting after mild COVID-19 in a couple of donors. The cohort was made up of two young adult volunteers, one female and one male, who were previously healthy.

General findings and caveats noted by the study authors: From day 15 to 85, contracting clones showed balanced CD4/CD8 phenotypes, whereas a second wave of clones that expanded from day 15 to 37 leaned towards CD4+. Some responding clones were detected in pre-infection memory, which suggested that pre-existing cross-reactive memory T cells had joined the SARS-CoV-2 response. Contracting CD4+ clones turned up mainly in the CM and EM memory subsets, whereas EMRA was where CD8+ clones were enriched. SARS-CoV-2 specificity of the second-wave clones peaking on day 37 was not confirmed. Only a couple of mild cases were covered in the study, and larger cohorts including severe cases with pre-infection samples were considered necessary.

TCRdb lists the instrument as Illumina NovaSeq 6000. Using 5'RACE with constant-segment primers, TCRalpha and TCRbeta cDNA libraries were constructed, with sample barcodes and unique molecular identifiers added in the process. Trizol reagent was used to extract RNA from every sample. Library amplification was performed in two PCR steps, and a second sample barcode and Illumina TruSeq adapters were introduced in the second step. Sequencing of the libraries was done on an Illumina NovaSeq, producing 2 x 150 bp paired-end reads. The study's own analysis went as follows. The reads were demultiplexed and collapsed into UMI-guided consensus sequences using migec v1.2.7. Using mixcr v2.1.11, UMI consensuses were aligned to TRA and TRB V and J templates and then assembled into clonotypes. A clonotype was counted as expanded or contracted only if both edgeR and NoisET called the change significant, with noise models trained on biological replicates. For edgeR calls, the cutoffs were a false discovery rate-adjusted p below 0.01 and a log2 fold-change threshold of 1. As an exploratory analysis of dynamics, max-normalized trajectories of the 1000 most abundant clonotypes were examined with PCA combined with hierarchical clustering. Separately sequenced CD4+ and CD8+ repertoires were used to assign a CD4 or CD8 phenotype to each responding clone. Starting from the raw public reads, TCRdb applied fastp trimming at Q25, assembled clones with MiXCR and retained in-frame beta chains. Rows with one shared CDR3 protein collapse into an entry with the most common genes and DNA. In this record, the V and J calls reflect TCRdb's handling and not the investigators' own analysis. Counted in this sample were roughly 300,000 distinct CDR3 sequences; under 8.5% of them appeared once. About 20% of the sample is held by the ten biggest clonotypes.

The CDR3 numbers 12 residues from cysteine through phenylalanine. Only the CDR3 DNA stays, 36 bases, in frame from base 1. V loses 7 bases of germline sequence and J loses 6 bases, and the interval between the two ends is 12 bases. The germline V gene (reference sequence) yields DFQATT for CDR1 and SNEGSKA for CDR2. Ficoll-Paque density gradient centrifugation was the method used to isolate PBMCs. This clonotype came up many times. The target of this receptor is not known. No clone much larger than this one lies a single base away; base qualities are absent. In this chain, TRBV20-1 is recombined with TRBJ2-2; TRBD1 is perhaps the D gene, given 5 matching bases. The receptor was derived from a man aged 18 to 29 who had mild COVID-19 (a few samples of this study predate the infection). The sample titles of this study are shuffled in the database, so cell type and time point are left out; the donor was told from shared clones. The sample was PBMCs or a T cell subset sorted from them (not recorded which). The CDR3 region has the sequence CSVRGRAGELFF. DNA sequence: TGCAGTGTCAGAGGCAGGGCCGGGGAGCTGTTTTTT.